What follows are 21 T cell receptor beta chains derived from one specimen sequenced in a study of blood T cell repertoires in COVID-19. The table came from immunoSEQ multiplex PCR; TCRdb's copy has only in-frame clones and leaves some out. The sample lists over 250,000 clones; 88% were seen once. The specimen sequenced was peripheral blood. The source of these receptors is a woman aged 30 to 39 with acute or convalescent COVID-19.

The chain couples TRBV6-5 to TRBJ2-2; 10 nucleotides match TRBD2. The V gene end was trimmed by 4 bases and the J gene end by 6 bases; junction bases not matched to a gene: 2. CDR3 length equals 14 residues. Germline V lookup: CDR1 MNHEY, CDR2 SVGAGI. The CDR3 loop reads CASSLAGGSGELFF. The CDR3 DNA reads TGTGCCAGCAGTTTAGCGGGAGGCTCCGGGGAGCTGTTTTTT.

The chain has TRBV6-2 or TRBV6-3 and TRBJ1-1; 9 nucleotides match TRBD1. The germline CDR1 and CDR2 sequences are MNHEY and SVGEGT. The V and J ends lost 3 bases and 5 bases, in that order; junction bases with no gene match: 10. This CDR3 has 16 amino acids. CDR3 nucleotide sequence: TGTGCCAGCAGTTATCTCACAGGGGGCTTGGGGACTGAAGCTTTCTTT. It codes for CASSYLTGGLGTEAFF.

The CDR3 DNA reads TGTGCCAGCAGCTTCAGTACCAGGATTTCACCCCTCCACTTT. This translates into CASSFSTRISPLHF. V usage is TRBV7-9 and J usage is TRBJ1-6; no clear D gene. This CDR3 has 14 residues. With 3 bases removed from V and 9 bases from J, the gap between germline ends came to 12 bases. CDR1 and CDR2 (germline): SEHNR, FQNEAQ (reference sequence).

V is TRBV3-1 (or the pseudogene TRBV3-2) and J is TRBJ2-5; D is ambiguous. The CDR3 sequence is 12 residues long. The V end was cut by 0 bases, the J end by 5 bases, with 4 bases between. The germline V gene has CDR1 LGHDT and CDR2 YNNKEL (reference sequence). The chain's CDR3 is CASSQDSETQYF. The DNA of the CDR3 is TGTGCCAGCAGCCAAGATTCGGAGACCCAGTACTTC.

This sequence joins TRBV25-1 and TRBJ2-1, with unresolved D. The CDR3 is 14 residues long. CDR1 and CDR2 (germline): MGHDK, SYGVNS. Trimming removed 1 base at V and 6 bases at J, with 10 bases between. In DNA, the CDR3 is TGTGCCAGCAGTGAATCCTCTAGTTTCAATGAGCAGTTCTTC. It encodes CASSESSSFNEQFF.

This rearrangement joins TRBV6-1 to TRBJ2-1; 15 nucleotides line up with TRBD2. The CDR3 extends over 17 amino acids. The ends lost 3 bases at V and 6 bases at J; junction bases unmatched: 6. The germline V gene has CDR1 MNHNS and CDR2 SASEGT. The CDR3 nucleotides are TGTGCCAGCAGTGAGGGAGGACTAGCGGGAGGGGGCAATGAGCAGTTCTTC. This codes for CASSEGGLAGGGNEQFF.

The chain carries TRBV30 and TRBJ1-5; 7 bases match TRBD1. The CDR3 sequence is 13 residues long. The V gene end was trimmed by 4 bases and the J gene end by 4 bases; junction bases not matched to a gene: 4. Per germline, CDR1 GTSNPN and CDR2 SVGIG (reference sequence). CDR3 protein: CAWNRGQNQPQHF. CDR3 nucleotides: TGTGCCTGGAACAGGGGCCAGAATCAGCCCCAGCATTTT.

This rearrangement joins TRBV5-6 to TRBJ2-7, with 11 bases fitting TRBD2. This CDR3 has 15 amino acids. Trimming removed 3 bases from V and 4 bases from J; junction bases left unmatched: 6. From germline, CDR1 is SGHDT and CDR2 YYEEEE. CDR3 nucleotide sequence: TGTGCCAGCAGCTCACCTAGCGGGAGGAGATACGAGCAGTACTTC. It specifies CASSSPSGRRYEQYF.

The CDR3 DNA sequence: TGTGCCAGCAGTTTATCGAGGAGTCAGAACACTGAAGCTTTCTTT. Its translation is CASSLSRSQNTEAFF. This chain connects TRBV27 to TRBJ1-1; D is undetermined. V was pared by 0 bases and J by 1 base, with 9 bases between. This CDR3 is 15 amino acids long. Germline V gene data show CDR1 as MNHEY and CDR2 as SMNVEV (reference sequence).

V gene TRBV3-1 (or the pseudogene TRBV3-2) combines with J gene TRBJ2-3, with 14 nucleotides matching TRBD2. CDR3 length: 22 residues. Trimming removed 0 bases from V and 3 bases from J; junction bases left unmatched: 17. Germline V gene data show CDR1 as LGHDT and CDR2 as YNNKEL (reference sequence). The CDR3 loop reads CASSQDRWRPGLAGDETDTQYF. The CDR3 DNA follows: TGTGCCAGCAGCCAAGATCGGTGGCGTCCGGGACTAGCGGGAGACGAAACAGATACGCAGTATTTT.

The DNA for the CDR3 is TGTGCCAGCAGTGCGGTGACAGGGACAATGAACACTGAAGCTTTCTTT. It yields the protein CASSAVTGTMNTEAFF. The chain carries TRBV2 and TRBJ1-1; 7 bases are shared with TRBD1. CDR3 length: 16 residues. V shed 4 bases, J shed 0 bases, and the junction held 8 bases outside the gene matches. From germline, CDR1 is SNHLY and CDR2 FYNNEI.

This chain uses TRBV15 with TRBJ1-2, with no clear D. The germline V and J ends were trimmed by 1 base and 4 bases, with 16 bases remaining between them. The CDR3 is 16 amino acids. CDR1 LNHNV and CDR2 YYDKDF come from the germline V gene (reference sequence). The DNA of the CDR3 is TGTGCCACCAGCAGAGTATCATCCGGGGTGGGCTATGGCTACACCTTC. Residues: CATSRVSSGVGYGYTF.

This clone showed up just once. CDR3 protein: CASSASGIAGELFF. In nucleotides, the CDR3 is TGTGCCAGCAGCGCAAGTGGCATCGCCGGGGAGCTGTTTTTT. The genes are TRBV7-9 and TRBJ2-2; D uncertain. Germline V gene sequence: CDR1 SEHNR, CDR2 FQNEAQ (reference sequence). Trimming pared 5 bases from V and 6 bases from J, leaving 13 bases between. This CDR3 region has 14 residues.

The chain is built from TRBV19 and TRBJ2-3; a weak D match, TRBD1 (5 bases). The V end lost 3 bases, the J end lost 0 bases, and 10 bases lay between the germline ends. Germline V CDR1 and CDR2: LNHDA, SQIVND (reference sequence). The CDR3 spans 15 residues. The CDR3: CASSISRVSTDTQYF. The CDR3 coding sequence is TGTGCCAGTAGTATTAGCAGGGTTAGCACAGATACGCAGTATTTT.

CDR3 protein: CASSVEDSGSGTGELFF. CDR3 nucleotides: TGTGCCAGCAGCGTAGAGGATAGCGGGAGTGGCACCGGGGAGCTGTTTTTT. The rearrangement joins TRBV9 to TRBJ2-2; 9 positions match TRBD2. This CDR3 is 17 amino acids long. Germline V gene sequence: CDR1 SGDLS, CDR2 YYNGEE. Trimming cost V 0 bases and J 4 bases; bases outside gene matches: 7. Full variable domain (outside the CDR3, taken from reference TRBV9 and TRBJ2-2): DSGVTQTPKHLITATGQRVTLRCSPRSGDLSVYWYQQSLDQGLQFLIQYYNGEERAKGNILERFSAQQFPDLHSELNLSSLELGDSALYFCASSVEDSGSGTGELFFGEGSRLTVL.

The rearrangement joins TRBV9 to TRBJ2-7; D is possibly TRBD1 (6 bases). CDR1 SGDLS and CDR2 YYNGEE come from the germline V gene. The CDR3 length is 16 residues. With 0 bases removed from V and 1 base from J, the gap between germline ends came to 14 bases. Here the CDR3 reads CASSVEGLDRSYEQYF. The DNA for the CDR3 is TGTGCCAGCAGCGTAGAAGGGCTGGACAGATCCTACGAGCAGTACTTC.

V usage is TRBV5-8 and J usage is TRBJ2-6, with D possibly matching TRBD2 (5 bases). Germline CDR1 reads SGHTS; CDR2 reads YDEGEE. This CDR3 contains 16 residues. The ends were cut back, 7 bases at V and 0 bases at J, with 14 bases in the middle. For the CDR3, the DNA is TGTGCCAGCTTACAACGGCGGGTCTCTGGGGCCAACGTCCTGACTTTC. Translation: CASLQRRVSGANVLTF.

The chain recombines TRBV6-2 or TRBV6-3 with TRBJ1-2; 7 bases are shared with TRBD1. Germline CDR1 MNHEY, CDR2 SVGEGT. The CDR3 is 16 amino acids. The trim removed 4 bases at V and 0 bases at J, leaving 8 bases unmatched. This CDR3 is CASSSGGQRANYGYTF. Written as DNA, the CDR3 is TGTGCCAGCAGTTCCGGGGGACAGAGAGCTAACTATGGCTACACCTTC.

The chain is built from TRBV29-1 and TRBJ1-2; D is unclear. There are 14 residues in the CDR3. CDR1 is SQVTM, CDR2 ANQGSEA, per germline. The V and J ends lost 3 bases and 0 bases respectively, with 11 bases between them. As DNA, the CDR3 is TGCAGCGTTGATGAGAAGGCGGCTAACTATGGCTACACCTTC. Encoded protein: CSVDEKAANYGYTF. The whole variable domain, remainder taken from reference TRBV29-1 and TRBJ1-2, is SAVISQKPSRDICQRGTSLTIQCQVDSQVTMMFWYRQQPGQSLTLIATANQGSEATYESGFVIDKFPISRPNLTFSTLTVSNMSPEDSSIYLCSVDEKAANYGYTFGSGTRLTVV.

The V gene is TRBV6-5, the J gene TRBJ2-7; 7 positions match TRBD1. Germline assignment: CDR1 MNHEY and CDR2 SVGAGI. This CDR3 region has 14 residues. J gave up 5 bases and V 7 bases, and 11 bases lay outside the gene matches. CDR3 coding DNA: TGTGCCAGCAACCGCCTCAGGGGGTCCCACGAGCAGTACTTC. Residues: CASNRLRGSHEQYF.

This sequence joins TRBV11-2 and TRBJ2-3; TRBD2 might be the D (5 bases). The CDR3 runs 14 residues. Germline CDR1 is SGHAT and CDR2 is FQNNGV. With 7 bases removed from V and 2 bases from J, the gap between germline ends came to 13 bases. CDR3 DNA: TGTGCCAGCACCCTAGGGAGTGTCACAGATACGCAGTATTTT. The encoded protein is CASTLGSVTDTQYF.